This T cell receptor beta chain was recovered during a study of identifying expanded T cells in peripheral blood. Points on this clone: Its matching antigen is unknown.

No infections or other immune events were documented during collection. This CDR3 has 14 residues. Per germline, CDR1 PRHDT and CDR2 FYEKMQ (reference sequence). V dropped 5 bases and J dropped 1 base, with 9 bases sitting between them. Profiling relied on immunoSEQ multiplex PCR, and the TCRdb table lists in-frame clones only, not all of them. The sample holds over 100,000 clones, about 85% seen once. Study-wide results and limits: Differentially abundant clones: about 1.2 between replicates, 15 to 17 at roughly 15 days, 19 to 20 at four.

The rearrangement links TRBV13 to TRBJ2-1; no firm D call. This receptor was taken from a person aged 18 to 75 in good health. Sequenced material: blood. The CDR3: CASSRTRSYNEQFF. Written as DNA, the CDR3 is TGTGCCAGCAGCAGAACCCGTTCCTACAATGAGCAGTTCTTC.